This record covers a single T cell receptor (beta chain). Its antigen is unknown. Trimming stripped 5 bases from V and 4 bases from J, with 17 bases between. This CDR3 contains 14 residues. Per germline, CDR1 SQVTM and CDR2 ANQGSEA. This sample was included in a study of T cells in localized non-small cell lung cancer. Study-wide points: It remains possible that heterogeneity exists, since only one tumor region was sequenced. A median of roughly 50 of the top 100 tumor clones appeared in adjacent lung, which was paired and uninvolved.

Using immunoSEQ multiplex PCR, the repertoire was profiled, and TCRdb retains in-frame clones only, with some absent. The sample records 1,500 to 2,000 clones, less than 30% being singletons. Sequencing was performed on normal lung tissue next to the tumor, taken before any cancer treatment. V gene TRBV29-1 combines with J gene TRBJ2-5; tentatively, D is TRBD2 (7 bases). The receptor comes from a female donor older than 55 with stage I lung adenocarcinoma. CDR3 region: CSVILGGQLETQYF. The CDR3 DNA sequence: TGCAGCGTTATATTGGGGGGGCAGCTAGAGACCCAGTACTTC.